The 3 T cell receptor beta chains presented below share a single source sample, sequenced in a study of T cell repertoires in cytomegalovirus infection (dated by TCRdb to between 2018 and 2021). Instrument used: Illumina HiSeq 1500. TCRdb trimmed public reads at Q25 via fastp, called clones via MiXCR and kept in-frame beta chains. Each entry is one CDR3 protein sequence, shown with its most common DNA and genes. This sample comprises a few hundred thousand distinct CDR3 sequences, about a sixth of them detected only once. Clones ranked in the top ten supply approximately 44% of the sample. The sample was CD8+ T cells from PBMCs. These receptors were collected from a human donor in good health (CMV status not recorded). Some clones in this sample may be carry-over from other donors' samples.

This chain joins TRBV28 and TRBJ1-2; D may be TRBD1 (5 bases). CDR1 is MDHEN, CDR2 SYDVKM, per germline. This CDR3 is 14 amino acids long. The germline V and J ends were trimmed by 7 bases and 7 bases, with 19 bases remaining between them. CDR3 DNA: TGTGCCAGCAACCCCCGGGACCCGGCGGGTGGCTACACCTTC. It yields the protein CASNPRDPAGGYTF.

This clonotype was seen a few times. The chain employs TRBV19 and TRBJ2-7, with 10 nucleotides matching TRBD1. V dropped 10 bases and J dropped 3; count of bases not matched to a gene: 12. This CDR3 has 15 residues. Germline values: CDR1 LNHDA, CDR2 SQIVND (reference sequence). The CDR3: CATSPGQGPFYEQYF. CDR3 DNA: TGTGCCACCTCACCGGGACAGGGGCCCTTCTACGAGCAGTACTTC.

This sequence joins TRBV7-9 and TRBJ2-5, with D perhaps TRBD1 (6 bases). The CDR3 covers 14 residues. Deletions cut 3 bases from V and 4 bases from J, with 12 bases between. Germline V gene data show CDR1 as SEHNR and CDR2 as FQNEAQ (reference sequence). This CDR3 is CASSFPGARETQYF. The CDR3 nucleotides are TGTGCCAGCAGCTTCCCAGGGGCTAGAGAGACCCAGTACTTC. The complete variable domain, with remaining parts taken from reference TRBV7-9 and TRBJ2-5, reads DTGVSQNPRHKITKRGQNVTFRCDPISEHNRLYWYRQTLGQGPEFLTYFQNEAQLEKSRLLSDRFSAERPKGSFSTLEIQRTEQGDSAMYLCASSFPGARETQYFGPGTRLLVL.